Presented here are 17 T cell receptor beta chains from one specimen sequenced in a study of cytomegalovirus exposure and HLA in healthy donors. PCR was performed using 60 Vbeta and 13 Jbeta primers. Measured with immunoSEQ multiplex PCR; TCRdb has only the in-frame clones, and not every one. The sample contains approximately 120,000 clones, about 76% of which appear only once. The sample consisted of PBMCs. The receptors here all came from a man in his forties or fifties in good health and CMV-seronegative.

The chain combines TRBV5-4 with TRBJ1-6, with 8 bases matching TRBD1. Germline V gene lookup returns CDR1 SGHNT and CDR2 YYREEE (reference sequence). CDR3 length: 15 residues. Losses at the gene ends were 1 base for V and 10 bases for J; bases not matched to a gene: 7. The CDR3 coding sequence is TGTGCCAGCAGCTTGTTACAGGGGGTTGGATCACCCCTCCACTTT. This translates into CASSLLQGVGSPLHF.

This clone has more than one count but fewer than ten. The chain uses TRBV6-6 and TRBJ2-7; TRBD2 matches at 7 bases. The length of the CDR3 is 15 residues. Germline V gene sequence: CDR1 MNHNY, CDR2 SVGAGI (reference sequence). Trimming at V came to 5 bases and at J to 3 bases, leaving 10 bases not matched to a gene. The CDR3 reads CASSGGSGGHYEQYF. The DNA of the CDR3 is TGTGCCAGCAGTGGGGGTTCGGGAGGTCACTACGAGCAGTACTTC.

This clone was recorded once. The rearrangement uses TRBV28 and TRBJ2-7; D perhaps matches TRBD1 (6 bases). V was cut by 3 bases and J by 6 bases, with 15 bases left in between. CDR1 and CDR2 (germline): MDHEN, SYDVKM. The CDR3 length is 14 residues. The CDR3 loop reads CASSLGQGLVEQYF. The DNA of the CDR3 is TGTGCCAGCAGTTTGGGTCAGGGGCTTGTCGAGCAGTACTTC.

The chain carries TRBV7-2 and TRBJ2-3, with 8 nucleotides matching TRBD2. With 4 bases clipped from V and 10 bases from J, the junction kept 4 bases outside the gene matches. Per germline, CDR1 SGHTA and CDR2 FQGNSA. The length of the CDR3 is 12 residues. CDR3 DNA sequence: TGTGCCAGCAGCTACAGCGGGGGTTCGCAGTATTTT. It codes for CASSYSGGSQYF.

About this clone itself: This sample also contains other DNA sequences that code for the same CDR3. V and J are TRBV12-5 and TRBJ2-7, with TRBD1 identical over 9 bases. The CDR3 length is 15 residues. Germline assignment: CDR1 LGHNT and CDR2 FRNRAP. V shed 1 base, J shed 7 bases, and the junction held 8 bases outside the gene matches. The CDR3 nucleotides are TGTGCTAGTGGTTTGGGTGGACAGGGGTCTGGAGAGCAGTACTTC. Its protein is CASGLGGQGSGEQYF.

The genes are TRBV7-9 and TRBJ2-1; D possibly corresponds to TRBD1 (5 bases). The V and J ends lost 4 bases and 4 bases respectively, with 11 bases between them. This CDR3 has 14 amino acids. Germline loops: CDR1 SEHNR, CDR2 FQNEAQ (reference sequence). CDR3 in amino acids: CASSSARGYNEQFF. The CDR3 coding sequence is TGTGCCAGCAGCTCTGCTAGGGGATACAATGAGCAGTTCTTC. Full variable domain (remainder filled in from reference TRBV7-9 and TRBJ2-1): DTGVSQNPRHKITKRGQNVTFRCDPISEHNRLYWYRQTLGQGPEFLTYFQNEAQLEKSRLLSDRFSAERPKGSFSTLEIQRTEQGDSAMYLCASSSARGYNEQFFGPGTRLTVL.

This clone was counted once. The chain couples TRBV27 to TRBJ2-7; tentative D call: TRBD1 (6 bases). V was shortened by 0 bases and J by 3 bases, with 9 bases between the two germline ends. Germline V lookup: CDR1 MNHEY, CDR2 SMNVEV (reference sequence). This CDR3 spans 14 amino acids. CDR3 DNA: TGTGCCAGCAGTTTATCCGCAGGGGACTACGAGCAGTACTTC. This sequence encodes CASSLSAGDYEQYF.

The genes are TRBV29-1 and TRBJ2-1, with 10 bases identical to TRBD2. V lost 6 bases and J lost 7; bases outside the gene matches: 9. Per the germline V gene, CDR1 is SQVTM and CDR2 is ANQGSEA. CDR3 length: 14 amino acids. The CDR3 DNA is TGCAGCGTAGAAACTAGCGGGGAGGGAAATGAGCAGTTCTTC. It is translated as CSVETSGEGNEQFF.

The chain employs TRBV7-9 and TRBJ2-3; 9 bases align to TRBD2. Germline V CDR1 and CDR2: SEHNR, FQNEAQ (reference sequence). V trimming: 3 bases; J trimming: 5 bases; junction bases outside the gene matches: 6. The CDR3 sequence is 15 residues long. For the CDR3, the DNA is TGTGCCAGCAGCTTGGGCGGGGGGGCAGGAGATACGCAGTATTTT. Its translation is CASSLGGGAGDTQYF.

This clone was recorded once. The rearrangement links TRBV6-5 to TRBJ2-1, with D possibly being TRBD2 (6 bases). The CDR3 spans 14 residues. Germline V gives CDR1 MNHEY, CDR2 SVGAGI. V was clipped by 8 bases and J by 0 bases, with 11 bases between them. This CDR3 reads CASRDSLSYNEQFF. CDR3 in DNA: TGTGCCAGCCGGGACTCCCTCTCCTACAATGAGCAGTTCTTC.

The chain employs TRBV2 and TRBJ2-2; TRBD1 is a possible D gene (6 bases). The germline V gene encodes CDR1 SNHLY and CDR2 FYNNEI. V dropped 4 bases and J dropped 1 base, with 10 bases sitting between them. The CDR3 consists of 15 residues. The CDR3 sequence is CASSVQGMNTGELFF. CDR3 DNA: TGTGCCAGCAGTGTTCAGGGGATGAACACCGGGGAGCTGTTTTTT. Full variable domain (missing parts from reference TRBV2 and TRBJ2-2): EPEVTQTPSHQVTQMGQEVILRCVPISNHLYFYWYRQILGQKVEFLVSFYNNEISEKSEIFDDQFSVERPDGSNFTLKIRSTKLEDSAMYFCASSVQGMNTGELFFGEGSRLTVL.

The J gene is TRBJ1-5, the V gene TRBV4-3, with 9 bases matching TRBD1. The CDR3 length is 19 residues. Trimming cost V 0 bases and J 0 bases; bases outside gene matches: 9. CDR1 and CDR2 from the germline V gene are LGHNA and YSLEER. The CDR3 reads CASSQDLDRGWDSNQPQHF. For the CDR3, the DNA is TGCGCCAGCAGCCAAGATTTGGACAGGGGTTGGGATAGCAATCAGCCCCAGCATTTT.

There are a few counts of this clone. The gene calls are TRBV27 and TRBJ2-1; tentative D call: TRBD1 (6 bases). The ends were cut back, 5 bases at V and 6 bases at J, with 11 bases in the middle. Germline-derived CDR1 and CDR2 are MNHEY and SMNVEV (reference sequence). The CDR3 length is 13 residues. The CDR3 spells CASSLQGPNEQFF. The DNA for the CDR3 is TGTGCCAGCAGTCTACAGGGTCCCAATGAGCAGTTCTTC.

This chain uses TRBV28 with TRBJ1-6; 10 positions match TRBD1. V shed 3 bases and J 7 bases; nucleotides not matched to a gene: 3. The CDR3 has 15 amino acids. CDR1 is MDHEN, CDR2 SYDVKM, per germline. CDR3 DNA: TGTGCCAGCAGTTTGTCGGGACAGGGGAATTCACCCCTCCACTTT. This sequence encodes CASSLSGQGNSPLHF.

The CDR3: CASSQDRQGAVQEQFF. Written as DNA, the CDR3 is TGCGCCAGCAGCCAAGATCGCCAGGGGGCGGTACAGGAGCAGTTCTTC. The J gene is TRBJ2-1, the V gene TRBV4-3; 8 bases line up with TRBD1. V trimming: 0 bases; J trimming: 10 bases; junction bases outside the gene matches: 11. CDR1 is LGHNA and CDR2 is YSLEER in the germline V gene. The CDR3 totals 16 residues.

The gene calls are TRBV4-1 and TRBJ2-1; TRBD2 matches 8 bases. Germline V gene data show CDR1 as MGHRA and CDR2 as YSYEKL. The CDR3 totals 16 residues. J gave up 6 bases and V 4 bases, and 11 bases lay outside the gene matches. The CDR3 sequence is CASSPSGTRGPNEQFF. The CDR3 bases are TGCGCCAGCAGCCCGTCCGGGACTAGGGGACCCAATGAGCAGTTCTTC.

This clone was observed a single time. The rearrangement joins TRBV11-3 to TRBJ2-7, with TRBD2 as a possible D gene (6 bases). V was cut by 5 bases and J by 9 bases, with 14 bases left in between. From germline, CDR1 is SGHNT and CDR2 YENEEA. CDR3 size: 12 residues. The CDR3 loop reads CASSPGLSPQYF. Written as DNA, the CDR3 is TGTGCCAGCAGCCCGGGACTGAGCCCGCAGTACTTC.